Listed below are T cell receptor beta chains from one sample, sequenced in a study of blood T cell repertoires in COVID-19. Libraries were prepared by immunoSEQ multiplex PCR; TCRdb keeps only in-frame clonotypes and omits some of them. The sample shows over 200,000 clones, over 65% of them seen only once. The sequencing sample was made of peripheral blood. These receptors were obtained from an elderly woman with acute or convalescent COVID-19. The CDR3 runs from the conserved cysteine through the conserved F or W. A D gene is named only where the DNA matches it firmly. Size values are once, few and many counts, or a class for expanded clones, and some rows have none.

14 TRBJ1-2 . TRBV2 . TGTGCCAGCAGTGAAACTGGGGGAGGCTATGGCTACACCTTC CASSETGGGYGYTF
13 TRBJ2-2 once TRBV19 . TGTGCCAGTAGTCTGGGGGGCACCGGGGAGCTGTTTTTT CASSLGGTGELFF
13 TRBJ1-1 . TRBV18 . TGTGCCAGCTCACCATCAGGGAACACTGAAGCTTTCTTT CASSPSGNTEAFF
14 TRBJ2-5 . TRBV9 . TGTGCCAGCAGCGTAGGGGGCTTTCAAGAGACCCAGTACTTC CASSVGGFQETQYF
18 TRBJ2-2 . TRBV3-1/TRBV3-2 TRBD2 TGTGCCAGCAGCCAGCTACTAGCGGGCCTGGGAAGCACCGGGGAGCTGTTTTTT CASSQLLAGLGSTGELFF
13 TRBJ1-2 . TRBV6-6 TRBD1 TGTGCCAGCAGTCCAACAGGGGGAGTTGGCTACACCTTC CASSPTGGVGYTF
14 TRBJ2-7 . TRBV6-5 . TGTGCCAGCAGCCGACAGGCGGGCCCTTGGGAGCAGTACTTC CASSRQAGPWEQYF
15 TRBJ2-1 . TRBV5-1 . TGCGCCAGCAGCTCAGCGGGTGGCTCCTACAATGAGCAGTTCTTC CASSSAGGSYNEQFF
14 TRBJ1-5 . TRBV5-6 TRBD1 TGTGCCAGCAGCTTATCGACAGGGAGACAGCCCCAGCATTTT CASSLSTGRQPQHF
13 TRBJ1-3 . TRBV12-3/TRBV12-4 . TGTGCCCACGGGGGGCCCTCTGGAAACACCATATATTTT CAHGGPSGNTIYF
16 TRBJ1-5 . TRBV2 . TGTGCCAGCAGTCCCAGGAGGGGCCTTCAAAATCAGCCCCAGCATTTT CASSPRRGLQNQPQHF
17 TRBJ1-3 . TRBV2 TRBD1 TGTGCCAGCAGGTCCACAGGGGCCATGAACTCTGGAAACACCATATATTTT CASRSTGAMNSGNTIYF
13 TRBJ1-2 . TRBV6-6 TRBD1 TGTGCCAGCAGCCAACAGGGGGCAGGTGGCTACACCTTC CASSQQGAGGYTF
17 TRBJ1-5 . TRBV21-1 . TGTGCCAGCAGCAAAGGGGAAAGAGGGCAGAATAATCAGCCCCAGCATTTT CASSKGERGQNNQPQHF
16 TRBJ2-4 . TRBV7-2 TRBD2 TGTGCCAGCAGCTGGACTAGCGGGGGGACCAAAAACATTCAGTACTTC CASSWTSGGTKNIQYF
15 TRBJ1-1 . TRBV6-5 TRBD1 TGTGCCAGCAGTTACGGGACAGGGCTGAACACTGAAGCTTTCTTT CASSYGTGLNTEAFF
17 TRBJ1-2 . TRBV3-1/TRBV3-2 TRBD1 TGTGCCAGCAGCCAAGAAAGCCCCACTACAGGGGGAGGCGGCTACACCTTC CASSQESPTTGGGGYTF
11 TRBJ2-7 . TRBV6-2/TRBV6-3 TRBD2 TGTGCCAGCAGTTCTAGCGGCGAGCAGTACTTC CASSSSGEQYF
16 TRBJ2-6 . TRBV9 . TGTGCCAGCAGCTTCACTCCGGGACATCGGGCCAACGTCCTGACTTTC CASSFTPGHRANVLTF
15 TRBJ1-5 . TRBV19 TRBD1 TGTGCCAGTAGTATCCGACAGGGCGTCAATCAGCCCCAGCATTTT CASSIRQGVNQPQHF
15 TRBJ1-5 once TRBV15 TRBD1 TGTGCCACCAGCAGATCAGGGGGCGGCAATCAGCCCCAGCATTTT CATSRSGGGNQPQHF
17 TRBJ2-3 once TRBV11-2 TRBD2 TGTGCCAGCAGCACCGGGACTAGCGGGAGCCCCACAGATACGCAGTATTTT CASSTGTSGSPTDTQYF
14 TRBJ1-1 once TRBV2 . TGTGCCAGCAGGGCCGACAGCATGAACACTGAAGCTTTCTTT CASRADSMNTEAFF
13 TRBJ1-6 once TRBV2 . TGTGCCAGCAGGGACTTCTATAATTCACCCCTCCACTTT CASRDFYNSPLHF
16 TRBJ1-1 . TRBV4-1 . TGCGCCAGCAGCCAAGTCGCGGCGGTCCCAGCAACTGAAGCTTTCTTT CASSQVAAVPATEAFF
15 TRBJ2-7 . TRBV28 TRBD2 TGTGCCAGCAGACCCGGACTAGCGGGAGGCGGCGAGCAGTACTTC CASRPGLAGGGEQYF
15 TRBJ1-1 few TRBV27 . TGTGCCAGCAGTCCCCCCGGGAGGGGTAGCACTGAAGCTTTCTTT CASSPPGRGSTEAFF
13 TRBJ1-4 few TRBV19 . TGTGCCAGTAAGAGAGGGGGATTTGAAAAACTGTTTTTT CASKRGGFEKLFF
14 TRBJ2-7 few TRBV7-9 . TGTGCCAGCAGCTTATCCCCGGTTCCCTCCGAGCAGTACTTC CASSLSPVPSEQYF
16 TRBJ1-5 . TRBV12-5 . TGTGCTAGTGCTCCTACAGGGTTAGGGATTCATCAGCCCCAGCATTTT CASAPTGLGIHQPQHF
16 TRBJ2-7 . TRBV5-1 TRBD1 TGCGCCAGCAGCCCCGGGACAGTCGGTAGCTCCTACGAGCAGTACTTC CASSPGTVGSSYEQYF
15 TRBJ2-7 . TRBV5-4 TRBD2 TGTGCCAGCAGCTCCCGGACTAGCGGGATTAGTGAGCAGTACTTC CASSSRTSGISEQYF
17 TRBJ2-3 . TRBV6-2/TRBV6-3 TRBD2 TGTGCCAGCAGTAAACCGGGACTAGATTTCGGCACAGATACGCAGTATTTT CASSKPGLDFGTDTQYF
15 TRBJ2-1 . TRBV6-5 TRBD2 TGTGCCAGCAGACTCAGCGGGAGGGGTACAGGTGAGCAGTTCTTC CASRLSGRGTGEQFF
15 TRBJ2-5 . TRBV3-1/TRBV3-2 TRBD2 TGTGCCAGCAGCCAAAGAGCGGGGGGGTTTGAGACCCAGTACTTC CASSQRAGGFETQYF
15 TRBJ2-6 . TRBV7-9 . TGTGCCAGCAGCTTAGCAGGGGCTGGGGCCAACGTCCTGACTTTC CASSLAGAGANVLTF
14 TRBJ2-7 . TRBV6-5 . TGTGCCAGCAGTTACACCGGGGTAGTCGACGAGCAGTACTTC CASSYTGVVDEQYF
19 TRBJ2-3 . TRBV11-2 TRBD1 TGTGCCAGCACCCTAGATCAGAGACAGGGTTTTAGTTTCACAGATACGCAGTATTTT CASTLDQRQGFSFTDTQYF
15 TRBJ2-1 . TRBV6-6 TRBD2 TGTGCCAGCAGTCCAGGACTAGCGGGGGTAAATGAGCAGTTCTTC CASSPGLAGVNEQFF
15 TRBJ2-7 . TRBV19 TRBD1 TGTGCCAGTAGTATAGGAGGACAGGGGTCCTACGAGCAGTACTTC CASSIGGQGSYEQYF
18 TRBJ1-2 . TRBV5-8 . TGTGCCAGCAGCTTATCACCTCAGGGGATACGAGCTAACTATGGCTACACCTTC CASSLSPQGIRANYGYTF